Below, 19 T cell receptor beta chains from the same sample are listed, as sequenced in a study of cytomegalovirus exposure and HLA in healthy donors (dated by TCRdb to about 2017). The library was prepared using the immunoSEQ multiplex PCR assay. For the multiplex PCR, a mixture combining 60 forward primers for TCR Vbeta segments and 13 reverse primers for TCR Jbeta segments was used. Drawn from immuneACCESS, this table holds only the in-frame rearrangements with V and J called that TCRdb kept. Clones are partly lost; checked studies trace under half to an unresolved V gene and leave the rest unexplained. A total of about 160,000 clones appear in this sample, around four fifths of them only once. The top ten clones comprise about 1.5% of the sample. Sequencing was done on a sample of PBMCs. All receptors derive from a woman aged 25-40 years in good health and CMV-seronegative.

This clone was seen only a few times. The CDR3: CASSLAGSRDYTF. The CDR3 DNA reads TGTGCCAGCAGCTTAGCGGGCAGCCGAGACTACACCTTC. The J gene is TRBJ1-2, the V gene TRBV7-9; D not certain. This CDR3 comprises 13 residues. Trimming shortened V by 0 bases and J by 10 bases, and 12 bases separated the two germline ends. Germline assignment: CDR1 SEHNR and CDR2 FQNEAQ (reference sequence).

The V call is TRBV6-6, the J call TRBJ1-5, with D uncertain. Trimming shortened V by 2 bases and J by 3 bases, and 8 bases separated the two germline ends. The CDR3 loop spans 14 amino acids. Germline V CDR1 and CDR2: MNHNY, SVGAGI (reference sequence). The CDR3 DNA reads TGTGCCAGCAGTTACGGGGAGGTCAATCAGCCCCAGCATTTT. It specifies CASSYGEVNQPQHF.

The chain combines TRBV30 with TRBJ1-1, with D perhaps TRBD1 (6 bases). Trimming removed 2 bases at V and 3 bases at J, with 7 bases between. Germline V CDR1 and CDR2: GTSNPN, SVGIG (reference sequence). The CDR3 loop spans 12 amino acids. The CDR3 bases are TGTGCCTGGAGTTCAGGGGACACTGAAGCTTTCTTT. Translation gives CAWSSGDTEAFF. Complete variable domain (other parts from reference TRBV30 and TRBJ1-1): SQTIHQWPATLVQPVGSPLSLECTVEGTSNPNLYWYRQAAGRGLQLLFYSVGIGQISSEVPQNLSASRPQDRQFILSSKKLLLSDSGFYLCAWSSGDTEAFFGQGTRLTVV.

The V and J genes are TRBV11-2 and TRBJ1-1; D is uncertain. The CDR3 has 13 residues. CDR1 is SGHAT and CDR2 is FQNNGV in the germline V gene. V dropped 5 bases and J dropped 0 bases, with 7 bases sitting between them. CDR3: CASSGGLNTEAFF. CDR3 in DNA: TGTGCCAGCAGCGGAGGGCTGAACACTGAAGCTTTCTTT. Full variable domain (rest looked up from reference TRBV11-2 and TRBJ1-1): EAGVAQSPRYKIIEKRQSVAFWCNPISGHATLYWYQQILGQGPKLLIQFQNNGVVDDSQLPKDRFSAERLKGVDSTLKIQPAKLEDSAVYLCASSGGLNTEAFFGQGTRLTVV.

This chain connects TRBV5-1 to TRBJ2-3; 11 bases are a match to TRBD2. V trimming: 0 bases; J trimming: 4 bases; junction bases outside the gene matches: 4. The CDR3 is 16 residues long. From germline, CDR1 is SGHRS and CDR2 YFSETQ. The CDR3 DNA follows: TGCGCCAGCAGCTTGGCCCTAGCGGGGGGTGCAGATACGCAGTATTTT. Translating it yields CASSLALAGGADTQYF.

Here the CDR3 DNA reads TGTGCCAGTCGCGCGGGGGGAGCCTCCTACAATGAGCAGTTCTTC. This translates into CASRAGGASYNEQFF. The chain combines TRBV9 with TRBJ2-1, with 8 bases lining up with TRBD2. The V gene end was trimmed by 8 bases and the J gene end by 0 bases; junction bases not matched to a gene: 7. CDR1 is SGDLS and CDR2 is YYNGEE in the germline V gene. The CDR3 is 15 amino acids.

This chain links TRBV6-1 with TRBJ1-1; D ambiguous. This CDR3 is built from 13 residues. Deletions cut 7 bases from V and 12 bases from J, with 21 bases between. Per the germline V gene, CDR1 is MNHNS and CDR2 is SASEGT. CDR3 in amino acids: CASTSTSTSFPFF. As DNA, the CDR3 is TGTGCCAGCACTTCAACCAGTACTAGCTTTCCTTTCTTT.

The CDR3: CASRYNRGQGTEAFF. The CDR3 bases are TGTGCAAGTCGCTACAACAGGGGGCAGGGGACTGAAGCTTTCTTT. The rearrangement joins TRBV12-2 to TRBJ1-1; the table's D call, TRBD1, has no DNA check behind it. TRBV12-2 is termed a pseudogene. The CDR3 has 15 residues.

The chain combines TRBV30 with TRBJ1-1; D possibly corresponds to TRBD1 (5 bases). V was pared by 2 bases and J by 3 bases, with 10 bases between. CDR3 size: 13 residues. The germline gives CDR1 GTSNPN, CDR2 SVGIG (reference sequence). As DNA, the CDR3 is TGTGCCTGGAGTAGGGGTTGGGACACTGAAGCTTTCTTT. It codes for CAWSRGWDTEAFF. The variable domain in full, completed from reference TRBV30 and TRBJ1-1, reads SQTIHQWPATLVQPVGSPLSLECTVEGTSNPNLYWYRQAAGRGLQLLFYSVGIGQISSEVPQNLSASRPQDRQFILSSKKLLLSDSGFYLCAWSRGWDTEAFFGQGTRLTVV.

The chain employs TRBV7-3 and TRBJ2-3, with D tentatively TRBD1 (6 bases). The CDR3 contains 14 residues. Trimming left V 2 bases short and J 4 bases short, with 10 bases between. Germline V lookup: CDR1 SGHTA, CDR2 FQGTGA. This CDR3 is CASSLDRHADTQYF. Written as DNA, the CDR3 is TGTGCCAGCAGCTTAGACAGGCACGCAGATACGCAGTATTTT.

A few counts support this clone. J is TRBJ1-1 and V is TRBV4-1; D gene uncertain. Trimming pared 6 bases from V and 2 bases from J, leaving 10 bases between. CDR1 is MGHRA and CDR2 is YSYEKL in the germline V gene. The CDR3 covers 13 residues. The CDR3 reads CASRRALNTEAFF. For the CDR3, the DNA is TGCGCCAGCAGGCGGGCCCTTAACACTGAAGCTTTCTTT.

The CDR3 nucleotides read TGCGCCAGCAGCCCCGAAGGCGGACAGGTCTACCAAGAGACCCAGTACTTC. Protein: CASSPEGGQVYQETQYF. This chain uses TRBV5-1 with TRBJ2-5; 7 nucleotides agree with TRBD1. Trimming removed 4 bases from V and 0 bases from J; junction bases left unmatched: 12. The CDR3 consists of 17 residues. CDR1 is SGHRS, CDR2 YFSETQ, per germline.

The rearrangement uses TRBV20-1 and TRBJ1-2; TRBD1 aligns across 7 bases. Germline assignment: CDR1 DFQATT and CDR2 SNEGSKA (reference sequence). With V trimmed by 8 bases and J by 4 bases, 4 bases remained unmatched. This CDR3 spans 11 amino acids. CDR3 sequence reads: CSPGTVYGYTF. CDR3 DNA sequence: TGCAGTCCCGGGACAGTCTATGGCTACACCTTC.

The rearrangement links TRBV5-1 to TRBJ1-2; the D gene is possibly TRBD1 (5 bases). V shed 3 bases and J shed 3 bases, with 6 bases lying between them. The CDR3 totals 12 residues. The germline gives CDR1 SGHRS, CDR2 YFSETQ. The CDR3 loop is CASSSGYYGYTF. The CDR3 DNA reads TGCGCCAGCAGCTCAGGGTACTATGGCTACACCTTC.

This clone showed up just once. J is TRBJ2-7 and V is TRBV18, with 9 bases that match TRBD1. The CDR3 is 14 amino acids. From germline, CDR1 is KGHSH and CDR2 LQKENI. J was trimmed by 4 bases and V by 5 bases; bases with no gene match: 6. In DNA form, the CDR3 reads TGTGCCAGCTCATCTCGACAGGGGGTATACGAGCAGTACTTC. Translation gives CASSSRQGVYEQYF.

This chain uses TRBV19 with TRBJ2-7; the D gene is possibly TRBD2 (5 bases). The germline CDR1 and CDR2 sequences are LNHDA and SQIVND (reference sequence). The CDR3 loop spans 12 amino acids. Trimming pared 6 bases from V and 7 bases from J, leaving 13 bases between. CDR3 sequence (DNA): TGTGCCAGTAGCCCCGGCGGGCGGGAGCAGTACTTC. This gives the protein CASSPGGREQYF.

Only a few counts were recorded for this clone. The rearrangement joins TRBV5-1 to TRBJ1-2; 9 bases are a match to TRBD1. This CDR3 region has 16 residues. Germline values: CDR1 SGHRS, CDR2 YFSETQ. The V and J ends lost 4 bases and 0 bases, in that order; junction bases with no gene match: 7. CDR3 amino acids: CASSPPGQGSNYGYTF. In nucleotides, the CDR3 is TGCGCCAGCAGCCCACCGGGACAGGGATCTAACTATGGCTACACCTTC.

The genes are TRBV9 and TRBJ1-2, with 7 bases lining up with TRBD1. V lost 4 bases, J lost 4 bases, and 4 bases stayed unmatched. Germline CDR1 is SGDLS and CDR2 is YYNGEE. The CDR3 contains 13 residues. The CDR3 protein is CASSRQGGYGYTF. The CDR3 nucleotides read TGTGCCAGCAGCCGACAGGGAGGCTATGGCTACACCTTC.

This chain uses TRBV19 with TRBJ1-1; no definite D call. This CDR3 has 12 amino acids. Germline CDR1 reads LNHDA; CDR2 reads SQIVND (reference sequence). With 6 bases removed from V and 1 base from J, the gap between germline ends came to 6 bases. The CDR3 reads CASRYWNTEAFF. CDR3 coding DNA: TGTGCCAGTAGGTATTGGAACACTGAAGCTTTCTTT.